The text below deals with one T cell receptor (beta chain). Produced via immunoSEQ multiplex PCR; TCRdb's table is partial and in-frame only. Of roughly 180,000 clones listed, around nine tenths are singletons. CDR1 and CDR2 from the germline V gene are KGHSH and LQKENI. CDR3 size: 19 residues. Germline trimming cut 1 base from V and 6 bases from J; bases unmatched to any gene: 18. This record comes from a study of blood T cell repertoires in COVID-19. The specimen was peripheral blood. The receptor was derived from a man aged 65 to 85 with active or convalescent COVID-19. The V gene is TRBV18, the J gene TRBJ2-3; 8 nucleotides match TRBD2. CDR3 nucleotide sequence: TGTGCCAGCTCACCACGGGGATCCCTGGCGGGGGGAACAGGCGATACGCAGTATTTT. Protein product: CASSPRGSLAGGTGDTQYF. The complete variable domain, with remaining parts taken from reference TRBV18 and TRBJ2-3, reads NAGVMQNPRHLVRRRGQEARLRCSPMKGHSHVYWYRQLPEEGLKFMVYLQKENIIDESGMPKERFSAEFPKEGPSILRIQQVVRGDSAAYFCASSPRGSLAGGTGDTQYFGPGTRLTVL.